The entry below gives a single TCR beta chain sequence along with its context. Clones were read by immunoSEQ multiplex PCR, and TCRdb kept only the in-frame ones, dropping some. The sample has about 100,000 clones; about 88% are singletons. This sample was taken from a study of T cell responses to AZD1222 COVID-19 vaccine. Germline V gene lookup returns CDR1 LGHDT and CDR2 YNNKEL (reference sequence). Deletions cut 4 bases from V and 0 bases from J, with 13 bases between. The CDR3 loop spans 16 amino acids. The clonotype originates from an adult in good health. V is TRBV3-1 (or the pseudogene TRBV3-2) and J is TRBJ1-5; unclear D gene. Specimen: peripheral blood, collected on day 0 of AZD1222 vaccination. The chain's CDR3 is CASSPSKQYSNQPQHF. The CDR3 DNA reads as TGTGCCAGCAGCCCCTCGAAACAGTATAGCAATCAGCCCCAGCATTTT.